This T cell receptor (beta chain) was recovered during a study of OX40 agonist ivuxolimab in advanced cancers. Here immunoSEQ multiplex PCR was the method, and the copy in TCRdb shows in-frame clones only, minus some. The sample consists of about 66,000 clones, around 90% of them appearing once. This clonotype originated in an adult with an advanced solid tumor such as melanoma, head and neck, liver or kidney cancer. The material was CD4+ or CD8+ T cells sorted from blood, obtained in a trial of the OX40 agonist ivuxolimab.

The CDR3 loop reads CASSVGPETEAFF. CDR3 sequence (DNA): TGTGCCAGCAGCGTAGGGCCAGAGACTGAAGCTTTCTTT. The gene calls are TRBV9 and TRBJ1-1; D ambiguous. V shed 0 bases and J shed 5 bases, with 8 bases lying between them. In germline, CDR1 is SGDLS, CDR2 YYNGEE. The CDR3 is 13 amino acids.